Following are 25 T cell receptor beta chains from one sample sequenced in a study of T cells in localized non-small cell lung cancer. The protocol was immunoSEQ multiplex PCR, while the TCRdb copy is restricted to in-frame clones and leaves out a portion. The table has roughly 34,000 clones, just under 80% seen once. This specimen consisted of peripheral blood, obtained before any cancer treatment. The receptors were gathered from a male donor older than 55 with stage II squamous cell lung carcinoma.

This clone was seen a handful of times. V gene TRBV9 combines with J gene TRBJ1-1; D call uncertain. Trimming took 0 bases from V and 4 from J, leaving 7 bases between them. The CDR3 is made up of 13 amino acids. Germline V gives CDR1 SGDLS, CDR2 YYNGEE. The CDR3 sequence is CASSVGGFTEAFF. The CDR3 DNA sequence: TGTGCCAGCAGCGTAGGAGGGTTCACTGAAGCTTTCTTT.

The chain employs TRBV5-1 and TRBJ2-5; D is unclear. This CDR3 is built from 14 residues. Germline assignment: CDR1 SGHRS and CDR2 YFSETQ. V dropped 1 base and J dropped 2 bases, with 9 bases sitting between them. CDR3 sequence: CASSLIPDQETQYF. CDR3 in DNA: TGCGCCAGCAGCTTGATACCAGATCAAGAGACCCAGTACTTC.

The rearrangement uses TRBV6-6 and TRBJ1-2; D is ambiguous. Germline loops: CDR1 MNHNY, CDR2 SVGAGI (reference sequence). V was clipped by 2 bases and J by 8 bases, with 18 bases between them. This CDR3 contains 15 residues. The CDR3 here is CASSYGVGEVEGYTF. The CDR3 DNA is TGTGCCAGCAGTTACGGCGTCGGAGAAGTGGAAGGCTACACCTTC.

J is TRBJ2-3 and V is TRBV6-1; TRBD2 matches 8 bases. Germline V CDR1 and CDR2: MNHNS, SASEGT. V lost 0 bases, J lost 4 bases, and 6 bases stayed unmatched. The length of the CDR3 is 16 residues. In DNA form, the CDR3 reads TGTGCCAGCAGTGAAGCGAGCGGGGGCCACCCAGATACGCAGTATTTT. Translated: CASSEASGGHPDTQYF.

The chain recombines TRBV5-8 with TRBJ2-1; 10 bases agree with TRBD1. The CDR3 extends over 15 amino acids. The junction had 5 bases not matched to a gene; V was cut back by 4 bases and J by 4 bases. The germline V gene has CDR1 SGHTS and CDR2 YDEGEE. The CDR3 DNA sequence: TGTGCCAGCAGCGACCCGGGACAGGGGTACAATGAGCAGTTCTTC. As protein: CASSDPGQGYNEQFF.

CDR3 sequence (DNA): TGTGCCAGCAGCCCAGGCGGCCCGAACACCGGGGAGCTGTTTTTT. Translated: CASSPGGPNTGELFF. The gene calls are TRBV7-3 and TRBJ2-2; D uncertain. Deletions cut 5 bases from V and 0 bases from J, with 10 bases between. CDR3 size: 15 residues. The germline CDR1 and CDR2 sequences are SGHTA and FQGTGA.

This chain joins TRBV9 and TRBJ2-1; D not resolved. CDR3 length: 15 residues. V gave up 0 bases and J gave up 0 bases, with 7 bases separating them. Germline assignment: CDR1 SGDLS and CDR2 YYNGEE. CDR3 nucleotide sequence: TGTGCCAGCAGCGTAGCTGATAGCTCCTACAATGAGCAGTTCTTC. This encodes CASSVADSSYNEQFF.

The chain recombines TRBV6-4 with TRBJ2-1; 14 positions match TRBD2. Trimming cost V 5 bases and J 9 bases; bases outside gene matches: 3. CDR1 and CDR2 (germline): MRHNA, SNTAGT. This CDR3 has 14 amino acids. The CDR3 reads CASSRLAGGGEQFF. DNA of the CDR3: TGTGCCAGCAGTCGACTAGCGGGGGGGGGTGAGCAGTTCTTC.

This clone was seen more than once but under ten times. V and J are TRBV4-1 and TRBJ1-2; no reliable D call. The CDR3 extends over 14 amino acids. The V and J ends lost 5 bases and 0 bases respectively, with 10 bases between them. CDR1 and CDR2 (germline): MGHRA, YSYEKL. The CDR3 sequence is CASSSNGANYGYTF. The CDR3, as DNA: TGCGCCAGCAGCTCGAACGGAGCTAACTATGGCTACACCTTC.

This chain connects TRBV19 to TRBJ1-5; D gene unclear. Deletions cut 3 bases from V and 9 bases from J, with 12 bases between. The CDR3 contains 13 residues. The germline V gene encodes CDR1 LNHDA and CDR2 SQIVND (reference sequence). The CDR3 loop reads CASSMRPNGPQHF. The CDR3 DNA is TGTGCCAGTAGTATGCGGCCAAATGGGCCCCAGCATTTT.

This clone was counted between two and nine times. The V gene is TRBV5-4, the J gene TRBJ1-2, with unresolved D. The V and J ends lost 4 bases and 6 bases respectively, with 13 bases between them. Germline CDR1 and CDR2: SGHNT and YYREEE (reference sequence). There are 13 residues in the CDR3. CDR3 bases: TGTGCCAGCAGCATTGGGCGCGGGGATGGCTACACCTTC. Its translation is CASSIGRGDGYTF.

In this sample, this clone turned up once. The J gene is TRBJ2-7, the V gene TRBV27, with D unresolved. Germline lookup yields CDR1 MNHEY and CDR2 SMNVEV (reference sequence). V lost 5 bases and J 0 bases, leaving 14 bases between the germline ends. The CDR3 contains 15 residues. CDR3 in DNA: TGTGCCAGCAGTCCCACCCCCATCCGCTCCTACGAGCAGTACTTC. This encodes CASSPTPIRSYEQYF.

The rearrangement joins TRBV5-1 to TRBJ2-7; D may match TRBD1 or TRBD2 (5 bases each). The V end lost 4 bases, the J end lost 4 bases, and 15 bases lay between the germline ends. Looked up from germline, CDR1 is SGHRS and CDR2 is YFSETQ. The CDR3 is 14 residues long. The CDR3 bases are TGCGCCAGCAGCCGGGACGGAAAATTTTACGAGCAGTACTTC. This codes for CASSRDGKFYEQYF.

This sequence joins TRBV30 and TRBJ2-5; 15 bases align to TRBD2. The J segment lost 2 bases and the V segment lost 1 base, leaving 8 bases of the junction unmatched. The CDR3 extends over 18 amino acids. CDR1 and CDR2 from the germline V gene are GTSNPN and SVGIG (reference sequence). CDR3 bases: TGTGCCTGGAGTGACGGGGGACTAGCGGGAGGTCGTCAAGAGACCCAGTACTTC. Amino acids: CAWSDGGLAGGRQETQYF.

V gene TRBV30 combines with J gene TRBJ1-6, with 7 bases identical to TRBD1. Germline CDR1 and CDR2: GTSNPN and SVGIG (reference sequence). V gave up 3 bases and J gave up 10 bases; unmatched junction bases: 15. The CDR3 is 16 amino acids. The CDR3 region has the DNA TGTGCCTGGAGGGATAGACCGGGACAGAAGGGATCACCCCTCCACTTT. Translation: CAWRDRPGQKGSPLHF.

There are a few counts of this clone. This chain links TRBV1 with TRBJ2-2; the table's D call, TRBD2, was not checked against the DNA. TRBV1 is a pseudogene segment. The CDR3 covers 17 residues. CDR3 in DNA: TGCACCAGCAGCCAAGATCGCCGGGTGGCGAACACCGGGGAGCTGTTTTTT. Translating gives CTSSQDRRVANTGELFF.

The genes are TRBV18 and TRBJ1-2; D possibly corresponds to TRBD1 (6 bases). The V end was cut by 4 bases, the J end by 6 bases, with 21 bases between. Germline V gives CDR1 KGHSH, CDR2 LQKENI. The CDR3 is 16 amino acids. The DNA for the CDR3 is TGTGCCAGCTCACGTACTCTTGTCGGGGGGCAGGATGGCTACACCTTC. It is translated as CASSRTLVGGQDGYTF.

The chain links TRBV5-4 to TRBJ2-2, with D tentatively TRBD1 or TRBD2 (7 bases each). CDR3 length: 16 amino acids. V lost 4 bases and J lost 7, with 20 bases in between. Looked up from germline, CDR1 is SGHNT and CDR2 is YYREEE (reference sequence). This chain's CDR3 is CASSLQGGGPVGELFF. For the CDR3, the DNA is TGTGCCAGCAGCCTTCAGGGGGGAGGGCCGGTCGGGGAGCTGTTTTTT.

The CDR3 is CASSPNDIRNQPQHF. As DNA, the CDR3 is TGTGCCAGCAGCCCGAATGACATACGCAATCAGCCCCAGCATTTT. J is TRBJ1-5 and V is TRBV9; no clear D gene. The CDR3 has 15 residues. Trimming removed 4 bases from V and 2 bases from J, with 13 bases in between. The germline V gene encodes CDR1 SGDLS and CDR2 YYNGEE.

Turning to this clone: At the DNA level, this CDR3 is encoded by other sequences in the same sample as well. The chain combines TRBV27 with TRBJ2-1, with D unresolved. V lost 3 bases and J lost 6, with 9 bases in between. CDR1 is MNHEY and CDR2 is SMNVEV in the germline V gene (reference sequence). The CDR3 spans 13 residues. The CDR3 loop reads CASSFNPSNEQFF. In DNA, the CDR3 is TGTGCCAGCAGTTTCAATCCTAGCAATGAGCAGTTCTTC.

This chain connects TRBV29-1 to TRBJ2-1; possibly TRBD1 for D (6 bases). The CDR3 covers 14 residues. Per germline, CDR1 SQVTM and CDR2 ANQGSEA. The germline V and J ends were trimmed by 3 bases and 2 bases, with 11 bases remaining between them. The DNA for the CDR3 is TGCAGCGTTGAGTCGGGGACACCCTACAATGAGCAGTTCTTC. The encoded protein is CSVESGTPYNEQFF.

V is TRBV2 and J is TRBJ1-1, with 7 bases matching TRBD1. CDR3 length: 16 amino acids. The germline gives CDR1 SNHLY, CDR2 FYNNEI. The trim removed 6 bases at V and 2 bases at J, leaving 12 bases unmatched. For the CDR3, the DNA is TGTGCCAGCAGAGCTGACAGGGTAGGGGGTAACACTGAAGCTTTCTTT. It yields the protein CASRADRVGGNTEAFF.

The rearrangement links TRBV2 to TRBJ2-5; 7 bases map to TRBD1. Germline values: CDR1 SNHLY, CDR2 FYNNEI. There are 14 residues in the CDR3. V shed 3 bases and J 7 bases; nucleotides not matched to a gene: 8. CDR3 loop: CASSDNRGVGTQYF. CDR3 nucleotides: TGTGCCAGCAGTGATAACAGGGGAGTCGGGACCCAGTACTTC.

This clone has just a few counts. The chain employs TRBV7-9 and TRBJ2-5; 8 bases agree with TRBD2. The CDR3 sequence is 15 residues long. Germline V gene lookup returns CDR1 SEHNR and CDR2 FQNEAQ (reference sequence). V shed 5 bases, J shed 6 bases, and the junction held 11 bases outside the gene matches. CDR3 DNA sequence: TGTGCCAGCAGCCCGGGGCGGCGGGAGGCAAAGACCCAGTACTTC. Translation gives CASSPGRREAKTQYF. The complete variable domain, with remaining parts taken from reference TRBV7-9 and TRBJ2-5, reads DTGVSQNPRHKITKRGQNVTFRCDPISEHNRLYWYRQTLGQGPEFLTYFQNEAQLEKSRLLSDRFSAERPKGSFSTLEIQRTEQGDSAMYLCASSPGRREAKTQYFGPGTRLLVL.

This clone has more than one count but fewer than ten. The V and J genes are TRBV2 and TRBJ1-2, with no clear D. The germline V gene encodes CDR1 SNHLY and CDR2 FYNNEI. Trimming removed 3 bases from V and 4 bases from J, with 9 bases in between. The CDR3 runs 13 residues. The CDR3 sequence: CASSEGGIYGYTF. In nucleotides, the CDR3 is TGTGCCAGCAGTGAGGGTGGCATCTATGGCTACACCTTC.